This T cell receptor beta chain was observed in a study of cytomegalovirus exposure and HLA in healthy donors. Study-level information: Membership in the Caucasian-associated ancestry cluster was found for around 81% of 300 to 400 genotyped donors. Findings and limits, study-wide: CMV serostatus was the sole immune exposure information available.

The length of the CDR3 is 14 residues. CDR1 and CDR2 (germline): KGHSH, LQKENI. To note about this clone: Its antigen is still unknown.

When sampled, the donors appeared nominally healthy, though they likely had unrecorded immune exposures. The study ran its PCR with 60 Vbeta and 13 Jbeta primers. How the authors handled the data: About 10 million of 65 million to 95 million unique TCR beta chains were shared, per a later count. TCRdb's table, derived via immunoSEQ multiplex PCR, lists solely in-frame clones and lacks some. V and J calls and clone size are copied from that table; D and trimming were computed from the DNA. The repertoire holds about 120,000 clones, with 79% as singletons. Sample: PBMCs. V gene TRBV18 combines with J gene TRBJ2-5, with 10 nucleotides matching TRBD1. The better agreement between TRBJ2-7 and the DNA end casts doubt on the J call. The TCR originated in a man between 18 and 29 years old in good health and CMV-seronegative. CDR3 in amino acids: CASSEGQGVYEQYF. CDR3 nucleotide sequence: TGTGCCAGCTCAGAAGGACAGGGGGTATACGAGCAGTACTTC.